What follows are 5 T cell receptor beta chains derived from one specimen sequenced in a study of PD-1 blockade in classical Hodgkin lymphoma. Sequencing used immunoSEQ multiplex PCR; TCRdb keeps in-frame clones, though not all of them. The table shows some 84,000 clones, with approximately 91% occurring only once. Relapse after autologous stem cell transplantation occurred in every patient, and brentuximab vedotin exposure varied. This specimen was peripheral blood mononuclear cells (PBMCs), taken before the second cycle of nivolumab. These receptors were collected from a human donor with classical Hodgkin lymphoma.

The chain carries TRBV9 and TRBJ1-4, with 9 bases fitting TRBD1. The CDR3 totals 16 residues. Germline V CDR1 and CDR2: SGDLS, YYNGEE. J was trimmed by 8 bases and V by 4 bases; bases with no gene match: 12. CDR3 protein: CASSPGQGIISEKLFF. For the CDR3, the DNA is TGTGCCAGCAGCCCGGGACAGGGAATAATCAGCGAAAAACTGTTTTTT.

J is TRBJ1-3 and V is TRBV5-5, with a weak D call TRBD1 (5 bases). The CDR3 runs to 15 residues. CDR1 and CDR2 from the germline V gene are SGHKS and YYEKEE (reference sequence). Trimming removed 2 bases at V and 1 base at J, with 10 bases between. Here the CDR3 reads CASSLGWGSGNTIYF. CDR3 DNA: TGTGCCAGCAGCTTAGGTTGGGGGTCTGGAAACACCATATATTTT.

The gene calls are TRBV27 and TRBJ2-7, with TRBD2 identical over 14 bases. CDR1 is MNHEY, CDR2 SMNVEV, per germline (reference sequence). V trimming: 2 bases; J trimming: 3 bases; junction bases outside the gene matches: 3. The CDR3 loop spans 16 amino acids. The CDR3 sequence is CASSLRLAGGLYEQYF. CDR3 DNA sequence: TGTGCCAGCAGTTTAAGACTAGCGGGAGGGCTCTACGAGCAGTACTTC.

Details on this clone: The same CDR3 also results from other DNA sequences found in this sample. The rearrangement uses TRBV18 and TRBJ2-7; no reliable D call. The CDR3 is made up of 13 amino acids. Between the trimmed V and J ends, which lost 3 bases and 1 base, there was a span of 7 bases. Germline V lookup: CDR1 KGHSH, CDR2 LQKENI. In DNA, the CDR3 is TGTGCCAGCTCACCCGGCGGATCCTACGAGCAGTACTTC. Encoded protein: CASSPGGSYEQYF. Based on the CDR3 plus reference TRBV18 and TRBJ2-7, the full variable domain is NAGVMQNPRHLVRRRGQEARLRCSPMKGHSHVYWYRQLPEEGLKFMVYLQKENIIDESGMPKERFSAEFPKEGPSILRIQQVVRGDSAAYFCASSPGGSYEQYFGPGTRLTVT.

Only a few counts were recorded for this clone. The V gene is TRBV2, the J gene TRBJ1-1; unclear D gene. Germline V gene lookup returns CDR1 SNHLY and CDR2 FYNNEI. The CDR3 has 14 residues. V was pared by 2 bases and J by 4 bases, with 11 bases between. The CDR3 sequence is CASSELGYATEAFF. Written as DNA, the CDR3 is TGTGCCAGCAGTGAACTGGGGTACGCCACTGAAGCTTTCTTT. The complete variable domain, with remaining parts taken from reference TRBV2 and TRBJ1-1, reads EPEVTQTPSHQVTQMGQEVILRCVPISNHLYFYWYRQILGQKVEFLVSFYNNEISEKSEIFDDQFSVERPDGSNFTLKIRSTKLEDSAMYFCASSELGYATEAFFGQGTRLTVV.